These 10 T cell receptor beta chains were all obtained from the same sample, sequenced in a study of blood T cell repertoires in COVID-19. TCRdb keeps only in-frame clones here, not all; method: immunoSEQ multiplex PCR. This table has around 150,000 clones, about three quarters appearing once. The sequenced material came from PBMCs or T cells enriched from blood (not recorded which). The receptors were gathered from a woman aged 45-60 years who had recovered from COVID-19.

DNA for the CDR3: TGTGCCAGCAGTTTAGACGGCAGGGGCTCCTACGAGCAGTACTTC. It specifies CASSLDGRGSYEQYF. This sequence joins TRBV27 and TRBJ2-7, with a weak D call TRBD1 (6 bases). The CDR3 runs to 15 residues. CDR1 is MNHEY, CDR2 SMNVEV, per germline (reference sequence). Trimming cost V 2 bases and J 0 bases, with 11 bases left between them.

The table lists this clone with a few counts. The chain couples TRBV4-1 to TRBJ2-5; TRBD2 matches 12 bases. CDR1 is MGHRA, CDR2 YSYEKL, per germline. The junction had 8 bases not matched to a gene; V was cut back by 1 base and J by 2 bases. CDR3 length: 18 residues. DNA for the CDR3: TGCGCCAGCAGCCAAGGATCGACTAGCGGGGGAGGGCAAGAGACCCAGTACTTC. It encodes CASSQGSTSGGGQETQYF.

The rearrangement uses TRBV9 and TRBJ2-2; D possibly corresponds to TRBD2 (5 bases). Between the trimmed V and J ends, which lost 3 bases and 5 bases, there was a span of 11 bases. The CDR3 has 14 amino acids. The germline CDR1 and CDR2 sequences are SGDLS and YYNGEE. The CDR3 loop is CASSGSPGTGELFF. The CDR3 nucleotides are TGTGCCAGCAGCGGAAGCCCGGGGACCGGGGAGCTGTTTTTT.

This clone came up once. The chain uses TRBV13 and TRBJ1-4; TRBD1 matches 8 bases. Germline-derived CDR1 and CDR2 are PRHDT and FYEKMQ (reference sequence). The CDR3 length is 14 residues. Germline trimming cut 4 bases from V and 5 bases from J; bases unmatched to any gene: 3. CDR3 sequence: CASSSGQANEKLFF. CDR3 DNA: TGTGCCAGCAGCTCGGGACAGGCAAATGAAAAACTGTTTTTT. The full variable domain, its missing parts supplied by reference TRBV13 and TRBJ1-4, is AAGVIQSPRHLIKEKRETATLKCYPIPRHDTVYWYQQGPGQDPQFLISFYEKMQSDKGSIPDRFSAQQFSDYHSELNMSSLELGDSALYFCASSSGQANEKLFFGSGTQLSVL.

In its sample, this clone was seen once. The chain has TRBV5-1 and TRBJ1-3; 7 bases fit TRBD1. Germline CDR1 SGHRS, CDR2 YFSETQ. This CDR3 is 14 amino acids long. Losses at the gene ends were 0 bases for V and 4 bases for J; bases not matched to a gene: 1. The CDR3: CASSLGQGGNTIYF. The CDR3 nucleotides read TGCGCCAGCAGCTTGGGACAGGGAGGAAACACCATATATTTT. The variable domain in full, with the rest retrieved from reference TRBV5-1 and TRBJ1-3, is KAGVTQTPRYLIKTRGQQVTLSCSPISGHRSVSWYQQTPGQGLQFLFEYFSETQRNKGNFPGRFSGRQFSNSRSEMNVSTLELGDSALYLCASSLGQGGNTIYFGEGSWLTVV.

The chain joins TRBV11-2 to TRBJ2-7, with 7 bases identical to TRBD2. Per the germline V gene, CDR1 is SGHAT and CDR2 is FQNNGV. CDR3 length equals 16 residues. Trimming removed 0 bases from V and 4 bases from J; junction bases left unmatched: 9. The CDR3 is CASSLEATSDMYEQYF. The CDR3 nucleotides are TGTGCCAGCAGCTTAGAGGCCACTAGCGATATGTACGAGCAGTACTTC.

The chain uses TRBV28 and TRBJ2-7, with D unresolved. V dropped 5 bases and J dropped 2 bases, with 10 bases sitting between them. The CDR3 is made up of 13 amino acids. The germline CDR1 and CDR2 sequences are MDHEN and SYDVKM. The CDR3 DNA follows: TGTGCCAGCAGTCAGACACCAACCTACGAGCAGTACTTC. Encoded protein: CASSQTPTYEQYF.

CDR3 DNA sequence: TGTGCCAGCAGCTTAGGCACGGGGGGATCCTACAATGAGCAGTTCTTC. Protein sequence: CASSLGTGGSYNEQFF. The chain uses TRBV13 and TRBJ2-1; 7 nucleotides align to TRBD2. The CDR3 has 16 residues. Germline V CDR1 and CDR2: PRHDT, FYEKMQ (reference sequence). The ends lost 0 bases at V and 1 base at J; junction bases unmatched: 3.

The DNA of the CDR3 is TGCGCCAGCAGCCGGGAGGACACCTACGAGCAGTACTTC. It translates to CASSREDTYEQYF. The chain carries TRBV5-1 and TRBJ2-7, with TRBD2 matching over 7 bases. The germline gives CDR1 SGHRS, CDR2 YFSETQ. With V trimmed by 4 bases and J by 2 bases, 3 bases remained unmatched. The CDR3 covers 13 residues.

The chain joins TRBV3-1 (or the pseudogene TRBV3-2) to TRBJ1-6; D is perhaps TRBD1 (5 bases). Germline-derived CDR1 and CDR2 are LGHDT and YNNKEL (reference sequence). Trimming left V 10 bases short and J 9 bases short, with 16 bases between. The CDR3 loop spans 13 amino acids. CDR3 nucleotide sequence: TGTGCCACTGGCGGGGCGCGGGTTTCACCCCTCCACTTT. Translation gives CATGGARVSPLHF.